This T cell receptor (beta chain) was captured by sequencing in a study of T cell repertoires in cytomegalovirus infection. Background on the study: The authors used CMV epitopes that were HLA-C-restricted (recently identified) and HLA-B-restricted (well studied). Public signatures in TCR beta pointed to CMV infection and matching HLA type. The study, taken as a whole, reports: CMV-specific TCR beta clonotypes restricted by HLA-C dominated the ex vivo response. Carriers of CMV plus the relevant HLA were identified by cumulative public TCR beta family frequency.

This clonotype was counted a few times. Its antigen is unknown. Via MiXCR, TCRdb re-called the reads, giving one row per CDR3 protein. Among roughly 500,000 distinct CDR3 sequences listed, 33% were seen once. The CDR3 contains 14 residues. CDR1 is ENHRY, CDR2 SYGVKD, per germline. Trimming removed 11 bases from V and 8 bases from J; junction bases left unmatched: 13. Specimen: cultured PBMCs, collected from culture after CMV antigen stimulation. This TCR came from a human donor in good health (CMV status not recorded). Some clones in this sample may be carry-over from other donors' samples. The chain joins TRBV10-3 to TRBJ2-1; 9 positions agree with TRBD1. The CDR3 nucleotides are TGTGCCTCTAAGTCGGGACAGGGAAGCGATGAGCAGTTCTTC. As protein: CASKSGQGSDEQFF.